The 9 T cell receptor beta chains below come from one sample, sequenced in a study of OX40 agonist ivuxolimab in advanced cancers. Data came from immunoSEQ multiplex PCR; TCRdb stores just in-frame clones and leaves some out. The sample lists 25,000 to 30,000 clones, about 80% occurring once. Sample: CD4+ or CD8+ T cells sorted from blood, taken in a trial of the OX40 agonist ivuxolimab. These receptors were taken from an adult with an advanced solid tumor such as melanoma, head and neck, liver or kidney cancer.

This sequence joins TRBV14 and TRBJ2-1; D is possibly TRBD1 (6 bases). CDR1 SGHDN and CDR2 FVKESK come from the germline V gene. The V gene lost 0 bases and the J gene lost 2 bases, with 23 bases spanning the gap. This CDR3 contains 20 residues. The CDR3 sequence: CASSQDPYGDMPFAYNEQFF. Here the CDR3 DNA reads TGTGCCAGCAGCCAAGATCCCTATGGGGACATGCCTTTTGCCTACAATGAGCAGTTCTTC.

The CDR3: CASSQDPAGFDTEAFF. In DNA, the CDR3 is TGCGCCAGCAGCCAAGACCCCGCGGGGTTTGACACTGAAGCTTTCTTT. The rearrangement joins TRBV4-3 to TRBJ1-1, with D unclear. Trimming pared 0 bases from V and 3 bases from J, leaving 14 bases between. The CDR3 runs 16 residues. Germline V lookup: CDR1 LGHNA, CDR2 YSLEER.

The CDR3 DNA follows: TGTGCCAGCAGCCAAGCTAGCGGGGGGGCAGAGACCCAGTACTTC. It codes for CASSQASGGAETQYF. This sequence joins TRBV4-2 and TRBJ2-5; 12 nucleotides match TRBD2. The CDR3 is made up of 15 amino acids. J was trimmed by 4 bases and V by 1 base; bases with no gene match: 1. Germline CDR1 reads LGHNA; CDR2 reads YNFKEQ.

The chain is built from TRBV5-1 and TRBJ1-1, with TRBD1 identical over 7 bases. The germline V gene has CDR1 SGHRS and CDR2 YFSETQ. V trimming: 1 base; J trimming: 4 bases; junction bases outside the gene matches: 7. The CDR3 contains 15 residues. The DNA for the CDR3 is TGCGCCAGCAGCTTGCAAGGGGGCGAGGGCACTGAAGCTTTCTTT. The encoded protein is CASSLQGGEGTEAFF.

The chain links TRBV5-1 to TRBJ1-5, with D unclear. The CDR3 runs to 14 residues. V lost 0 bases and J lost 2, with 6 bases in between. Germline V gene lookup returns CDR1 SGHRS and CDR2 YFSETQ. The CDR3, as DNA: TGCGCCAGCAGCTTGGATGGGGGCAATCAGCCCCAGCATTTT. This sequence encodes CASSLDGGNQPQHF.

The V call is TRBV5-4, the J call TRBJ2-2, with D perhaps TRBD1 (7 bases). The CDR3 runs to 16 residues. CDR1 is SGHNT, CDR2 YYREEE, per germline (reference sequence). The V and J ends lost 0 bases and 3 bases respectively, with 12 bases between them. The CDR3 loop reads CASSLVQGGHTGELFF. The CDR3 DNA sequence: TGTGCCAGCAGCTTGGTCCAGGGGGGCCACACCGGGGAGCTGTTTTTT.

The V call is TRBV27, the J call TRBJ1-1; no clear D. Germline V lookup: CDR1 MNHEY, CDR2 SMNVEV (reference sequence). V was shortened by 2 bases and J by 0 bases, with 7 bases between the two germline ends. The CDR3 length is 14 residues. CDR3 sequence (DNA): TGTGCCAGCAGTTTACCGGGGTTGAACACTGAAGCTTTCTTT. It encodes CASSLPGLNTEAFF.

Here the CDR3 reads CASSPGTGVGYGYTF. CDR3 coding DNA: TGTGCCAGTAGTCCCGGGACAGGGGTCGGCTATGGCTACACCTTC. This chain links TRBV19 with TRBJ1-2, with 10 bases identical to TRBD1. The CDR3 spans 15 residues. J was trimmed by 4 bases and V by 5 bases; bases with no gene match: 7. Germline V CDR1 and CDR2: LNHDA, SQIVND (reference sequence).

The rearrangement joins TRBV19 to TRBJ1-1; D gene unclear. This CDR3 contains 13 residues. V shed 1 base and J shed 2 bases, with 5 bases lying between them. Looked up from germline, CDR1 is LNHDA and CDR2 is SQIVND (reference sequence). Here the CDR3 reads CASSIGRNTEAFF. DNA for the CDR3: TGTGCCAGTAGTATAGGCAGAAACACTGAAGCTTTCTTT.